One sample yielded the 6 T cell receptor beta chains listed below, sequenced in a study of CD8 T cells in Susac syndrome. Reverse transcription of about 0.5 to 1 ug RNA used random hexamers. MiXCR, applied by TCRdb to the immunoSEQ multiplex PCR reads, yields one record per CDR3 protein. Here the sample spans approximately 200,000 distinct CDR3 sequences, 85% to 95% being singletons. The sample taken for sequencing was CD4+ T cells from PBMCs. The receptors derive from a human donor with multiple sclerosis.

This rearrangement joins TRBV13 to TRBJ1-4; no reliable D call. Germline values: CDR1 PRHDT, CDR2 FYEKMQ (reference sequence). The CDR3 is 14 amino acids. V was trimmed by 6 bases and J by 5 bases, leaving 13 bases between them. CDR3 in amino acids: CASRARERNEKLFF. In nucleotides, the CDR3 is TGTGCCAGCAGGGCGAGGGAGCGGAATGAAAAACTGTTTTTT.

This chain links TRBV29-1 with TRBJ2-6; possible D gene TRBD1, 6 bases. The CDR3 is 17 residues long. V dropped 3 bases and J dropped 4 bases, with 19 bases sitting between them. Germline values: CDR1 SQVTM, CDR2 ANQGSEA. CDR3 sequence reads: CSVDQGSGILGANVLTF. CDR3 nucleotide sequence: TGCAGCGTTGACCAGGGGTCGGGTATACTCGGGGCCAACGTCCTGACTTTC.

The chain has TRBV20-1 and TRBJ2-3, with a possible D match to TRBD2 (6 bases). V lost 8 bases, J lost 1 base, and 13 bases lay in between. There are 13 residues in the CDR3. Germline CDR1 is DFQATT and CDR2 is SNEGSKA (reference sequence). CDR3 sequence reads: CSSPGLGTDTQYF. For the CDR3, the DNA is TGCAGTTCCCCGGGACTGGGCACAGATACGCAGTATTTT.

J is TRBJ2-1 and V is TRBV5-4; TRBD1 aligns across 8 bases. The ends lost 2 bases at V and 6 bases at J; junction bases unmatched: 10. The CDR3 spans 16 residues. Germline CDR1 is SGHNT and CDR2 is YYREEE (reference sequence). The CDR3 is CASSFGQGVSGNEQFF. As DNA, the CDR3 is TGTGCCAGCAGCTTTGGACAGGGAGTGTCGGGCAATGAGCAGTTCTTC.

This rearrangement joins TRBV18 to TRBJ1-5, with a possible D match to TRBD1 (6 bases). This CDR3 spans 15 amino acids. Germline values: CDR1 KGHSH, CDR2 LQKENI. V shed 5 bases and J shed 0 bases, with 11 bases lying between them. DNA for the CDR3: TGTGCCAGCTCAGGCGACAGGATTAGCAATCAGCCCCAGCATTTT. Its translation is CASSGDRISNQPQHF.

The sample holds one count of this clonotype. V usage is TRBV30 and J usage is TRBJ1-5; D ambiguous. The V end lost 0 bases, the J end lost 1 base, and 7 bases lay between the germline ends. Germline V CDR1 and CDR2: GTSNPN, SVGIG (reference sequence). The CDR3 length is 14 residues. CDR3 sequence: CAWSVLASNQPQHF. The DNA of the CDR3 is TGTGCCTGGAGTGTCTTAGCAAGCAATCAGCCCCAGCATTTT. The full variable domain, with the rest looked up from reference TRBV30 and TRBJ1-5, is SQTIHQWPATLVQPVGSPLSLECTVEGTSNPNLYWYRQAAGRGLQLLFYSVGIGQISSEVPQNLSASRPQDRQFILSSKKLLLSDSGFYLCAWSVLASNQPQHFGDGTRLSIL.